The present T cell receptor (beta chain) was sequenced within a study of T cells after yellow fever vaccination. For TCR, cDNA came from 5'RACE template switching, which added a universal primer site and UMIs. In TCRdb, the 5' RACE reads were re-called with MiXCR into one record per CDR3 protein. The top ten hold roughly a sixth of the sample, which has about 370,000 distinct CDR3 sequences, 9.5% to 13% seen once. General study points: The CD4 compartment and the CD8 compartment contained a small share of clonotypes in common.

The CDR3 sequence is 12 residues long. The germline V gene has CDR1 DFQATT and CDR2 SNEGSKA (reference sequence). The J segment lost 3 bases and the V segment lost 6 bases, leaving 4 bases of the junction unmatched. This clonotype came up once. Its antigen is as yet unknown. The receptor's source is a man aged 18 to 29 who received the YFV17D yellow fever vaccine. The material was PBMCs, obtained on the day of the first yellow fever vaccination. The rearrangement links TRBV20-1 to TRBJ2-7; 8 bases are a match to TRBD1. The CDR3, as DNA: TGCAGTGCATCAGACAGGGGCTACGAGCAGTACTTC. Its translation: CSASDRGYEQYF.